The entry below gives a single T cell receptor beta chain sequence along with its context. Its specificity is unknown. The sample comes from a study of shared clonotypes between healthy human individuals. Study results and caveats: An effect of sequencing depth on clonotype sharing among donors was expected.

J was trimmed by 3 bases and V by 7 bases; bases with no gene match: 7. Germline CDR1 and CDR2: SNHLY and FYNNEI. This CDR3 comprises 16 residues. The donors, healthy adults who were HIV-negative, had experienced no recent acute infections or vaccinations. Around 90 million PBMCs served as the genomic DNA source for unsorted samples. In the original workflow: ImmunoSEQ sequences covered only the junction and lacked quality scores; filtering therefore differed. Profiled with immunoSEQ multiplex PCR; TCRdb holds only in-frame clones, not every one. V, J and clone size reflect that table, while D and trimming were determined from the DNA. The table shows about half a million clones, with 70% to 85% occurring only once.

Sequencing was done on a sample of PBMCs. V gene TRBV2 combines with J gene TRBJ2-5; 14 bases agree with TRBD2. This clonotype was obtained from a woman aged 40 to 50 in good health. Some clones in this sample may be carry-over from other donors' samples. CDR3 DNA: TGTGCCAGCAACACGGGACTAGCGGGAGAGGAAGAGACCCAGTACTTC. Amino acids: CASNTGLAGEEETQYF.